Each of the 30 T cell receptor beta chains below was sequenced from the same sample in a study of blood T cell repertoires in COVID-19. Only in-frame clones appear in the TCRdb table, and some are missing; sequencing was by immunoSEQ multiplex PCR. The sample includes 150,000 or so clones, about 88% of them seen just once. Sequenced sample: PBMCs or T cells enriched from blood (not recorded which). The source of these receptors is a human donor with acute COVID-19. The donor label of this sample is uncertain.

The chain's CDR3 is CASSKARGDSTSLYGYTF. CDR3 in DNA: TGTGCCAGCAGCAAAGCCCGAGGGGACAGCACGTCTCTCTATGGCTACACCTTC. The chain is built from TRBV21-1 and TRBJ1-2; the listed D gene, TRBD1, was not tested against the DNA. TRBV21-1 is assigned pseudogene status. This CDR3 has 18 amino acids.

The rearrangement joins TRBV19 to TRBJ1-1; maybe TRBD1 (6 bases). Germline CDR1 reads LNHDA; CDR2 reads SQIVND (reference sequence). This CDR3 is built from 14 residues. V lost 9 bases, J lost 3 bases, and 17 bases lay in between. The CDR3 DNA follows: TGTGCCAGCGGCGTGGGGGGGGCGGACACTGAAGCTTTCTTT. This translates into CASGVGGADTEAFF.

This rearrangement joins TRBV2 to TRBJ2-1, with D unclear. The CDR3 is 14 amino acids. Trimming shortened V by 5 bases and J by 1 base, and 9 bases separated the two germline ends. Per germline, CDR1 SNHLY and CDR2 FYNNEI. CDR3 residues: CASSSDSSYNEQFF. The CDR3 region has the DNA TGTGCCAGCAGTTCTGACTCTTCCTACAATGAGCAGTTCTTC.

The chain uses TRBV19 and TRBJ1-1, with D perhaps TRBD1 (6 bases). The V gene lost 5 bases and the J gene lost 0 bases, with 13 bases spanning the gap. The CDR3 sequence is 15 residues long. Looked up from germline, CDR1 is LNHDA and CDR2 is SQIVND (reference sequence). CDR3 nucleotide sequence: TGTGCCAGTAGTCTCGTTACAGGGCTGAACACTGAAGCTTTCTTT. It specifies CASSLVTGLNTEAFF.

CDR3 loop: CASSQTSSTGELFF. In DNA form, the CDR3 reads TGTGCCAGCAGCCAGACTAGCAGCACCGGGGAGCTGTTTTTT. The chain is built from TRBV7-3 and TRBJ2-2; 7 bases are shared with TRBD2. The V gene's germline CDR1 is SGHTA and CDR2 FQGTGA. After removal of 5 bases from V and 4 bases from J, the junction contained 4 bases not matched to a gene. CDR3 length: 14 amino acids.

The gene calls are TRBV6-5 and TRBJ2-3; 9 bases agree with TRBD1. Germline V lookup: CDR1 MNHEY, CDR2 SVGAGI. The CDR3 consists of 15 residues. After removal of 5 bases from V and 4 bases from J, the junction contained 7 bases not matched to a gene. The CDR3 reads CASSRTGGEADTQYF. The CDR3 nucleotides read TGTGCCAGCAGTCGCACAGGGGGCGAGGCAGATACGCAGTATTTT.

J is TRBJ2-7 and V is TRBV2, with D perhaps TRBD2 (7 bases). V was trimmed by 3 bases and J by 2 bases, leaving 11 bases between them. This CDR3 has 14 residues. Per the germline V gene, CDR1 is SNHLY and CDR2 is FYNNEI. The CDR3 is CASSDTRGPYEQYF. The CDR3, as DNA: TGTGCCAGCAGTGATACGCGGGGGCCCTACGAGCAGTACTTC.

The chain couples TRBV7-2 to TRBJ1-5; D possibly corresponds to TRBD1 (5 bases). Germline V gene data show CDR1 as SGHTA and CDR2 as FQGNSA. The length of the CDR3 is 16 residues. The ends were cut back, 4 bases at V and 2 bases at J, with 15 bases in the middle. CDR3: CASSSDGQQGNQPQHF. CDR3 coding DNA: TGTGCCAGCAGCTCAGACGGCCAACAGGGCAATCAGCCCCAGCATTTT.

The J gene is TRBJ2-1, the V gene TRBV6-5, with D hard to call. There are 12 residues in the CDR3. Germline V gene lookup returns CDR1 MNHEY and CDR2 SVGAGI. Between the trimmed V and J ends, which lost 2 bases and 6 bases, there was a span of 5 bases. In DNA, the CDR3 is TGTGCCAGCAGTTACATAGTCAATGAGCAGTTCTTC. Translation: CASSYIVNEQFF.

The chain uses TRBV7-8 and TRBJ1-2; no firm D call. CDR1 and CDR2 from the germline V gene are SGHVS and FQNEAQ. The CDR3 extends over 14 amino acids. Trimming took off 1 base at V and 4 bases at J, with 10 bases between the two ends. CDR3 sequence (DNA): TGTGCCAGCAGCTTAGGGGCAGCCAGCTATGGCTACACCTTC. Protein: CASSLGAASYGYTF.

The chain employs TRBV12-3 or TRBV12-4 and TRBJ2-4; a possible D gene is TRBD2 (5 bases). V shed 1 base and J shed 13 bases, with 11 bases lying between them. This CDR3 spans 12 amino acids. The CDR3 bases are TGTGCCAGCAGTTTAGGGGTGTCTAGCCAGTACTTC. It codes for CASSLGVSSQYF.

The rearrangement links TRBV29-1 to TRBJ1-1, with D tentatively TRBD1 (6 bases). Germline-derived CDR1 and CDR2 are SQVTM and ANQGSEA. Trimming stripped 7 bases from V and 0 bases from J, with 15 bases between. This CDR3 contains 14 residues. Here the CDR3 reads CSASRTVMNTEAFF. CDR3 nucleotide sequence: TGCAGCGCCTCCCGGACAGTCATGAACACTGAAGCTTTCTTT.

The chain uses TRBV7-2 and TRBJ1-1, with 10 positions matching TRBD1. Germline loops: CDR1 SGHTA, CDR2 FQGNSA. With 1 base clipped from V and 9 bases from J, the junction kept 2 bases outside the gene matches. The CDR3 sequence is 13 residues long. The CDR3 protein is CASSLGTGGKAFF. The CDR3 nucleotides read TGTGCCAGCAGCTTAGGGACAGGGGGGAAAGCTTTCTTT.

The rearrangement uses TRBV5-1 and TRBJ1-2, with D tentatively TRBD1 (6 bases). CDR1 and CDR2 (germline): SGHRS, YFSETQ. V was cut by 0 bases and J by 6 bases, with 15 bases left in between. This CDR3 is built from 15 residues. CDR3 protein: CASSLVGSGDDGYTF. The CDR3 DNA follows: TGCGCCAGCAGCTTGGTAGGATCAGGGGATGATGGCTACACCTTC.

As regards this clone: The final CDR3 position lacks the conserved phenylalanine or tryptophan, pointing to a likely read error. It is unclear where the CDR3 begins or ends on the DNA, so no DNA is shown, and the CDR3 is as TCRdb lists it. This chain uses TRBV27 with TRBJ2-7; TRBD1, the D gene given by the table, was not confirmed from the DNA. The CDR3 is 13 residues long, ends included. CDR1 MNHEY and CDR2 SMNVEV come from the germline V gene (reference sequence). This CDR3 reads CASSSGQGYEPYL.

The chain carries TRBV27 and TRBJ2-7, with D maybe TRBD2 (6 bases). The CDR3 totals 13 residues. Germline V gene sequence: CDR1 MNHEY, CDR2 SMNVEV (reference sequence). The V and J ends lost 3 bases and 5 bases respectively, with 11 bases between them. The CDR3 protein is CASSFAGSHEQYF. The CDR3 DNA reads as TGTGCCAGCAGTTTTGCGGGGAGCCACGAGCAGTACTTC.

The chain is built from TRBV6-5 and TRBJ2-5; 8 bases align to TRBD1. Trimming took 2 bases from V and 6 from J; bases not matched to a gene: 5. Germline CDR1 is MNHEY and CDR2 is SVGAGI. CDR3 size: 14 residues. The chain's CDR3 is CASSYAGGVKTQYF. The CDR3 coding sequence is TGTGCCAGCAGTTACGCAGGGGGCGTGAAGACCCAGTACTTC.

The CDR3 loop is CASSKGPGADNQPQHF. The CDR3 DNA follows: TGTGCCAGCAGCAAAGGGCCAGGGGCCGACAATCAGCCCCAGCATTTT. The chain recombines TRBV21-1 with TRBJ1-5; the DNA was not compared with TRBD1, the D call given in the table. TRBV21-1 is noted as a pseudogene. The CDR3 runs 16 residues.

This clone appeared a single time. CDR3 coding DNA: TGTGCCATCAGTGAGAGTCTAGCGGGGGAAAGCTCCTACGAGCAGTACTTC. It is translated as CAISESLAGESSYEQYF. This chain connects TRBV10-3 to TRBJ2-7, with 10 bases that match TRBD2. Germline-derived CDR1 and CDR2 are ENHRY and SYGVKD. The CDR3 is 17 residues long. V shed 2 bases and J 0 bases; nucleotides not matched to a gene: 7.

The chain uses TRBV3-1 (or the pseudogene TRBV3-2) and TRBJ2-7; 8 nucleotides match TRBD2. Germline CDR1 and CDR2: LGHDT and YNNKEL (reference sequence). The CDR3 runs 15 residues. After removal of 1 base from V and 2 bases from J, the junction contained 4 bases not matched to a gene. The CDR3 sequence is CASSQGRGGAYEQYF. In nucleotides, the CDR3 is TGTGCCAGCAGCCAAGGTCGGGGGGGAGCCTACGAGCAGTACTTC.

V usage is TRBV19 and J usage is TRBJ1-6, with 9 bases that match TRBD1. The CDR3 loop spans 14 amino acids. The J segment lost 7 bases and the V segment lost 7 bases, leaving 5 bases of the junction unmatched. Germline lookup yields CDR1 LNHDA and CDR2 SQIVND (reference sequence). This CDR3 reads CASTPGTGNSPLHF. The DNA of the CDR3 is TGTGCCAGTACCCCTGGGACAGGGAATTCACCCCTCCACTTT.

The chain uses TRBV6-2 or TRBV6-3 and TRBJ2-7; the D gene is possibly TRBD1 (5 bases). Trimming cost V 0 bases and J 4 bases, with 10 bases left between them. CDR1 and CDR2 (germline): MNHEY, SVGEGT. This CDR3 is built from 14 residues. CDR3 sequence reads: CASSYSTDGYEQYF. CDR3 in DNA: TGTGCCAGCAGTTACTCGACAGATGGATACGAGCAGTACTTC.

Here the CDR3 DNA reads TGTGCCACCAGCAGAGGCCAGACAGGTGTTGCCTACGAGCAGTACTTC. Translating it yields CATSRGQTGVAYEQYF. This chain uses TRBV15 with TRBJ2-7; D possibly corresponds to TRBD1 (6 bases). The germline V and J ends were trimmed by 1 base and 2 bases, with 15 bases remaining between them. The CDR3 length is 16 residues. CDR1 is LNHNV, CDR2 YYDKDF, per germline (reference sequence).

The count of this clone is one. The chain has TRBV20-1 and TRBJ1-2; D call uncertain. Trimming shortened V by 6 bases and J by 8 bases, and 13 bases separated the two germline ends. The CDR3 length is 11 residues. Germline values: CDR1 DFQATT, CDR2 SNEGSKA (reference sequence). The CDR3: CSALLEGGYTF. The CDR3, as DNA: TGCAGTGCCCTGTTGGAGGGCGGCTACACCTTC.

CDR3: CAWGPGGDNSPLHF. The DNA of the CDR3 is TGTGCCTGGGGGCCAGGGGGCGATAATTCACCCCTCCACTTT. This chain joins TRBV30 and TRBJ1-6; the match to TRBD1 covers 8 bases. The V gene end was trimmed by 5 bases and the J gene end by 5 bases; junction bases not matched to a gene: 5. This CDR3 has 14 residues. Germline CDR1 is GTSNPN and CDR2 is SVGIG (reference sequence).

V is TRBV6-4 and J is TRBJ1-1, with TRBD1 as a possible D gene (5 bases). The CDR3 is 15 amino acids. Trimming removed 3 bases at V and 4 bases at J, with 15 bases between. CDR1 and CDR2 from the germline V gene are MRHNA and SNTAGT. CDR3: CASSEAGKSFTEAFF. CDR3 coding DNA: TGTGCCAGCAGTGAGGCAGGGAAGTCTTTCACTGAAGCTTTCTTT.

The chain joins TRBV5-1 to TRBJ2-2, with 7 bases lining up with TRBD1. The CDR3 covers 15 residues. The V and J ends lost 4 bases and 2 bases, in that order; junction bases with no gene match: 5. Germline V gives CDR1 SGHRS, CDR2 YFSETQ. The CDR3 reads CASSGRTGNTGELFF. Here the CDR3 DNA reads TGCGCCAGCAGCGGACGGACAGGAAACACCGGGGAGCTGTTTTTT.

The CDR3 DNA reads as TGTGCCACTAACGACCCGACTAATGAGCAGTTCTTC. It is translated as CATNDPTNEQFF. The gene calls are TRBV19 and TRBJ2-1; D remains unclear. The CDR3 length is 12 residues. Trimming shortened V by 10 bases and J by 7 bases, and 14 bases separated the two germline ends. The germline V gene encodes CDR1 LNHDA and CDR2 SQIVND (reference sequence). Filled out from reference TRBV19 and TRBJ2-1, the complete variable domain reads DGGITQSPKYLFRKEGQNVTLSCEQNLNHDAMYWYRQDPGQGLRLIYYSQIVNDFQKGDIAEGYSVSREKKESFPLTVTSAQKNPTAFYLCATNDPTNEQFFGPGTRLTVL.

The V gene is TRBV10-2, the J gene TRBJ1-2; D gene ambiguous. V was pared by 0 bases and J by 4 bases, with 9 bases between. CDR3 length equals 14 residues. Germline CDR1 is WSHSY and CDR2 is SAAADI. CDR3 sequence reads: CASSESTAGYGYTF. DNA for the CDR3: TGCGCCAGCAGTGAGTCGACGGCGGGCTATGGCTACACCTTC.

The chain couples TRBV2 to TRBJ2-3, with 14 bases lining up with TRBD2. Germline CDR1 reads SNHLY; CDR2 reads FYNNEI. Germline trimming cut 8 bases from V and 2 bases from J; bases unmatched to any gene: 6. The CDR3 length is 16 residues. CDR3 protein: CASRGLAGAPTDTQYF. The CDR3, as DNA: TGTGCCAGCCGGGGACTAGCGGGGGCCCCCACAGATACGCAGTATTTT.